This T cell receptor beta chain emerged from a study of T cell repertoires in cytomegalovirus infection. Overall study context: Evidence of both CMV infection and a matching HLA type came from public TCR beta signatures.

Per the germline V gene, CDR1 is MDHEN and CDR2 is SYDVKM. Trimming shortened V by 4 bases and J by 5 bases, and 12 bases separated the two germline ends. This CDR3 is 14 amino acids long. A single record per CDR3 protein comes from TCRdb applying MiXCR to the reads. The sample holds 150,000 or so distinct CDR3 sequences, roughly a sixth seen once. Material: CD8+ T cells from PBMCs. The clonotype was recovered from a human donor in good health (CMV status not recorded). Some clones in this sample may be carry-over from other donors' samples. This chain joins TRBV28 and TRBJ1-5; no reliable D call. The CDR3 spells CASSSYSLHQPQHF. The CDR3 DNA is TGTGCCAGCAGTTCCTACAGCCTCCATCAGCCCCAGCATTTT.